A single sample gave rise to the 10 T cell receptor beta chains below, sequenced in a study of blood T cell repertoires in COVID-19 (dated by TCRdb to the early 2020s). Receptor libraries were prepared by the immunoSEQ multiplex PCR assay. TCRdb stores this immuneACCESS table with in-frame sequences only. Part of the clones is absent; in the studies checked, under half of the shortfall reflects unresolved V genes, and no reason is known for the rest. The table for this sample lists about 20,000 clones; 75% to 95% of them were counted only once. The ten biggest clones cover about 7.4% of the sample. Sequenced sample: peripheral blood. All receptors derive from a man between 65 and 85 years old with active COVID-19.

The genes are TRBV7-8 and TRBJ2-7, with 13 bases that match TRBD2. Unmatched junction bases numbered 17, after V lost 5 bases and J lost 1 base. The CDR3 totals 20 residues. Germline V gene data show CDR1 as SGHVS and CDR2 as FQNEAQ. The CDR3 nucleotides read TGTGCCAGCAGCATTGGACTAGCGGGAGCTTACTGGGTCCTTTCCTACGAGCAGTACTTC. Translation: CASSIGLAGAYWVLSYEQYF.

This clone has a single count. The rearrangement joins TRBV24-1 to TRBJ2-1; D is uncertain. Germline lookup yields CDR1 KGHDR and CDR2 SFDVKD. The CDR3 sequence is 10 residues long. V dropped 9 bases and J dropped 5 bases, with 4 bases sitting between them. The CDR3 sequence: CATGDNEQFF. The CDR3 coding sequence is TGTGCCACCGGAGACAATGAGCAGTTCTTC.

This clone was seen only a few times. For the CDR3, the DNA is TGTGCCAGCAGTCATGGTGGGGGGGCTAACTATGGCTACACCTTC. Translated, it gives CASSHGGGANYGYTF. The chain employs TRBV7-2 and TRBJ1-2, with D tentatively TRBD1 (5 bases). There are 15 residues in the CDR3. Germline values: CDR1 SGHTA, CDR2 FQGNSA. Between the trimmed V and J ends, which lost 6 bases and 0 bases, there was a span of 14 bases.

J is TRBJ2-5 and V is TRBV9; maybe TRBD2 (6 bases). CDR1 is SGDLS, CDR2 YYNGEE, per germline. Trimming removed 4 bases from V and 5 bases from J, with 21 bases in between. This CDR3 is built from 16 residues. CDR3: CASSFPAGEAGETQYF. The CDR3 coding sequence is TGTGCCAGCAGCTTCCCGGCCGGGGAGGCGGGGGAGACCCAGTACTTC.

In DNA, the CDR3 is TGTGCCAGCAGTTCGGGACAGCCTACCTACGAGCAGTACTTC. It encodes CASSSGQPTYEQYF. The rearrangement joins TRBV28 to TRBJ2-7; 7 bases map to TRBD1. Germline loops: CDR1 MDHEN, CDR2 SYDVKM. This CDR3 contains 14 residues. V shed 4 bases, J shed 2 bases, and the junction held 5 bases outside the gene matches.

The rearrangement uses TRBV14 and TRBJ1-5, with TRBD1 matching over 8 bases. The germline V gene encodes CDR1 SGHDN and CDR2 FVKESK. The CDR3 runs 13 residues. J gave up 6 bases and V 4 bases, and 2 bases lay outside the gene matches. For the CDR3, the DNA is TGTGCCAGCAGCCGGGGACAGGCTCAGCCCCAGCATTTT. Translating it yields CASSRGQAQPQHF.

The CDR3 nucleotides read TGTGCCAGCAGCCCCGACAGGGGGCCCGTTTCACCCCTCCACTTT. It specifies CASSPDRGPVSPLHF. V usage is TRBV5-6 and J usage is TRBJ1-6, with 10 nucleotides matching TRBD1. The CDR3 loop spans 15 amino acids. V dropped 4 bases and J dropped 9; count of bases not matched to a gene: 7. Germline CDR1 SGHDT, CDR2 YYEEEE.

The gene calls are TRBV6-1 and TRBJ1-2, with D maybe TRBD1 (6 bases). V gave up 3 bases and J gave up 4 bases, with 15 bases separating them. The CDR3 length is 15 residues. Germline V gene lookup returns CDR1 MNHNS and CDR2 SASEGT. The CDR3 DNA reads TGTGCCAGCAGTGAGCGAAACAGGGATGGCTATGGCTACACCTTC. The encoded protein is CASSERNRDGYGYTF.

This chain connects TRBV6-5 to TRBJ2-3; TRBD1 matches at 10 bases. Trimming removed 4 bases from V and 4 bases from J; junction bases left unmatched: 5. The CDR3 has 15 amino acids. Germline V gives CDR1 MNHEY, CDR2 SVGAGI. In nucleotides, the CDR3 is TGTGCCAGCAGTTTGACAGGGGGCTTTGCAGATACGCAGTATTTT. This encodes CASSLTGGFADTQYF.

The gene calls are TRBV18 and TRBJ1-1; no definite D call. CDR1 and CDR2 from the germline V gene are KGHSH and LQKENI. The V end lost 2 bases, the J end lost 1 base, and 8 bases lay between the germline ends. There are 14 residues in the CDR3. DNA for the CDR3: TGTGCCAGCTCACCAAGGAGGGAGAACACTGAAGCTTTCTTT. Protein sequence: CASSPRRENTEAFF.